Included here is one TCR beta chain sequence, with context. These data are taken from a study of blood T cell repertoires in COVID-19. Here immunoSEQ multiplex PCR was the method, and the copy in TCRdb shows in-frame clones only, minus some. The sample lists 220,000 or so clones, roughly 86% occurring once. Trimming took 2 bases from V and 4 from J; bases not matched to a gene: 6. This CDR3 is 16 amino acids long. Germline assignment: CDR1 LGHDT and CDR2 YNNKEL (reference sequence). The sequence was obtained from a woman between 45 and 60 years old who had recovered from COVID-19. V gene TRBV3-1 (or the pseudogene TRBV3-2) combines with J gene TRBJ1-1; 11 bases line up with TRBD1. The sample taken for sequencing was PBMCs or T cells enriched from blood (not recorded which). The CDR3 here is CASSQRTGGAGTEAFF. CDR3 DNA sequence: TGTGCCAGCAGCCAACGGACAGGGGGCGCGGGCACTGAAGCTTTCTTT.